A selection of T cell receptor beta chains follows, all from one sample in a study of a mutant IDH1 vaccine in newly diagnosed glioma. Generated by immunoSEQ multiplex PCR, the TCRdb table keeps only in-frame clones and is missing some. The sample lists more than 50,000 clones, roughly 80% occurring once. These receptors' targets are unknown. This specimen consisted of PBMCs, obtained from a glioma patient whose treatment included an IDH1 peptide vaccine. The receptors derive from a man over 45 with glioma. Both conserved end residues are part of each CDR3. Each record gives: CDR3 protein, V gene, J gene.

CDR3 protein: CASSPNLGGGYTF; V gene: TRBV7-2; J gene: TRBJ1-2
CDR3 protein: CASTGTGGHLSTDTQYF; V gene: TRBV2; J gene: TRBJ2-3
CDR3 protein: CASSQSGSSYEQYF; V gene: TRBV11-2; J gene: TRBJ2-7
CDR3 protein: CAGSSTLYQPQHF; V gene: TRBV27; J gene: TRBJ1-5
CDR3 protein: CASSHGQGFYEQYF; V gene: TRBV5-6; J gene: TRBJ2-7
CDR3 protein: CASSLGGDSNEKLFF; V gene: TRBV11-2; J gene: TRBJ1-4
CDR3 protein: CAEAEGDGYTF; V gene: TRBV5-6; J gene: TRBJ1-2
CDR3 protein: CASSYSDSLGGYTF; V gene: TRBV6-6; J gene: TRBJ1-2
CDR3 protein: CASSPGYASGELFF; V gene: TRBV6-5; J gene: TRBJ2-2
CDR3 protein: CASSPDNTYEQYF; V gene: TRBV11-3; J gene: TRBJ2-7
CDR3 protein: CASTTSYNEQFF; V gene: TRBV6-5; J gene: TRBJ2-1